The TCR beta chain described here comes from a study of post-analysis software for immune sequencing data. Per the germline V gene, CDR1 is SGHTA and CDR2 is FQGNSA. The CDR3 loop spans 14 amino acids. The germline V and J ends were trimmed by 6 bases and 1 base, with 13 bases remaining between them. Study results and caveats: Under F measure analysis, samples from one preparation batch co-clustered strongly. There were five or six TRBV segments more frequent in patients than controls, and TRBV5-6, TRBV5-1 and TRBV20-1 were among them.

Unique molecular identifiers had been added to the TCR beta cDNA libraries. One entry per CDR3 protein, called by TCRdb with MiXCR from the PCR reads. Seen here are fewer than 900,000 distinct CDR3 sequences, under 60% observed once, and the top ten hold over 4.5%. This clonotype was recorded a few times. The antigen remains unidentified. The clonotype was recovered from a girl between 10 and 17 years old with multiple sclerosis. The sequenced material came from blood. The chain is built from TRBV7-2 and TRBJ2-7; TRBD1 is a possible D gene (6 bases). For the CDR3, the DNA is TGTGCCAGCAGTCCCCCTGGGACATCCTACGAGCAGTACTTC. Its translation is CASSPPGTSYEQYF.